The next 32 T cell receptor beta chains were all read from a single sample in a study of blood T cell repertoires in COVID-19. TCRdb's table, derived via immunoSEQ multiplex PCR, lists solely in-frame clones and lacks some. The data show roughly 340,000 clones, 80% to 90% seen once. The sample was PBMCs or T cells enriched from blood (not recorded which). These receptors all come from a man aged 35-49 years in a cohort exposed to, infected with or recovered from COVID-19 (not recorded which).

The V gene is TRBV20-1, the J gene TRBJ2-7; D gene unclear. Germline V gene lookup returns CDR1 DFQATT and CDR2 SNEGSKA (reference sequence). V was pared by 1 base and J by 3 bases, with 4 bases between. This CDR3 has 11 residues. For the CDR3, the DNA is TGCAGTGCTAGAGGAGGCTACGAGCAGTACTTC. This encodes CSARGGYEQYF.

The chain employs TRBV5-4 and TRBJ1-2, with TRBD1 as a possible D gene (5 bases). The CDR3 is 13 amino acids. The germline V gene has CDR1 SGHNT and CDR2 YYREEE (reference sequence). V lost 4 bases, J lost 4 bases, and 11 bases lay in between. CDR3 sequence: CASSPQGPYGYTF. CDR3 nucleotide sequence: TGTGCCAGCAGCCCCCAGGGCCCCTATGGCTACACCTTC.

The chain joins TRBV28 to TRBJ2-4, with D possibly TRBD1 on 5 matching bases. Trimming took off 5 bases at V and 2 bases at J, with 10 bases between the two ends. The CDR3 extends over 14 amino acids. CDR1 and CDR2 (germline): MDHEN, SYDVKM. CDR3 loop: CASSPQGTKNIQYF. In nucleotides, the CDR3 is TGTGCCAGCAGTCCCCAGGGAACCAAAAACATTCAGTACTTC.

The J gene is TRBJ2-3, the V gene TRBV27; D perhaps matches TRBD2 (6 bases). This CDR3 has 16 amino acids. Germline V gene sequence: CDR1 MNHEY, CDR2 SMNVEV (reference sequence). V lost 5 bases and J lost 1, with 16 bases in between. The CDR3 here is CASSRSRESRTDTQYF. The CDR3, as DNA: TGTGCCAGCAGTAGATCCCGGGAGTCTCGCACAGATACGCAGTATTTT.

This chain connects TRBV10-3 to TRBJ2-5; TRBD1 matches at 7 bases. The CDR3 loop spans 16 amino acids. Per the germline V gene, CDR1 is ENHRY and CDR2 is SYGVKD. The ends lost 6 bases at V and 3 bases at J; junction bases unmatched: 13. CDR3 DNA sequence: TGTGCCATCAGCTCCCGGGACAGACAATCTGAAGAGACCCAGTACTTC. Encoded protein: CAISSRDRQSEETQYF.

The chain carries TRBV10-1 and TRBJ2-7; D might be TRBD1 (6 bases). Germline values: CDR1 WNHNN, CDR2 SYGVQD (reference sequence). V was clipped by 2 bases and J by 4 bases, with 9 bases between them. This CDR3 is built from 13 residues. The CDR3 loop is CASSETGLYEQYF. The CDR3 DNA follows: TGCGCCAGCAGTGAGACAGGGCTTTACGAGCAGTACTTC.

This rearrangement joins TRBV2 to TRBJ2-7; maybe TRBD2 (6 bases). Germline CDR1 and CDR2: SNHLY and FYNNEI. V lost 2 bases to trimming and J lost 5 bases, with 13 bases between them. The CDR3 runs to 14 residues. In nucleotides, the CDR3 is TGTGCCAGCAGTGAAACCGGGAGTCGCCACGAGCAGTACTTC. Translation: CASSETGSRHEQYF.

This clone was seen only once. The chain couples TRBV27 to TRBJ2-3; TRBD2 aligns across 7 bases. Germline V gives CDR1 MNHEY, CDR2 SMNVEV (reference sequence). The CDR3 covers 13 residues. Losses at the gene ends were 7 bases for V and 4 bases for J; bases not matched to a gene: 5. The DNA of the CDR3 is TGTGCCAGCAAATTTGCGGGGGCAGATACGCAGTATTTT. Translated: CASKFAGADTQYF.

The chain links TRBV24-1 to TRBJ2-2, with TRBD1 matching 10 bases. The CDR3 consists of 17 residues. Per the germline V gene, CDR1 is KGHDR and CDR2 is SFDVKD. V lost 3 bases to trimming and J lost 5 bases; unmatched junction nucleotides: 8. The chain's CDR3 is CATSDIPGQGRTGELFF. DNA of the CDR3: TGTGCCACCAGTGATATCCCGGGACAGGGGAGGACCGGGGAGCTGTTTTTT.

The genes are TRBV21-1 and TRBJ2-5; TRBD1 is the table's D call, not checked against the DNA. TRBV21-1 is a recognized pseudogene. The CDR3 contains 15 residues. CDR3: CASSHRREYQETQYF. CDR3 DNA sequence: TGTGCCAGCAGCCACAGGAGAGAGTACCAAGAGACCCAGTACTTC.

The gene calls are TRBV11-3 and TRBJ2-1; 11 bases fit TRBD2. V trimming: 1 base; J trimming: 6 bases; junction bases outside the gene matches: 2. CDR1 is SGHNT and CDR2 is YENEEA in the germline V gene. This CDR3 has 15 amino acids. In DNA form, the CDR3 reads TGTGCCAGCAGCTTAGGCGGGACTAGCGGCAATGAGCAGTTCTTC. Residues: CASSLGGTSGNEQFF.

This chain's CDR3 is CASGFNEQSTQYF. The CDR3 DNA sequence: TGTGCTAGTGGTTTCAATGAACAGAGTACCCAGTACTTC. This sequence joins TRBV12-5 and TRBJ2-5; D not certain. Per germline, CDR1 LGHNT and CDR2 FRNRAP. The ends were cut back, 3 bases at V and 8 bases at J, with 13 bases in the middle. The CDR3 spans 13 residues.

This chain links TRBV18 with TRBJ2-2; D is unresolved. Per the germline V gene, CDR1 is KGHSH and CDR2 is LQKENI. Trimming shortened V by 0 bases and J by 0 bases, and 11 bases separated the two germline ends. CDR3 length: 17 amino acids. The CDR3 spells CASSPPTTPANTGELFF. The CDR3 DNA is TGTGCCAGCTCACCACCCACGACACCCGCGAACACCGGGGAGCTGTTTTTT.

This chain uses TRBV28 with TRBJ1-5, with 8 nucleotides matching TRBD1. CDR3 length: 14 amino acids. Germline CDR1 reads MDHEN; CDR2 reads SYDVKM. V gave up 11 bases and J gave up 7 bases; unmatched junction bases: 13. The CDR3 here is CAGGTGGSLQPQHF. The DNA of the CDR3 is TGTGCCGGGGGGACAGGAGGGTCTCTCCAGCCCCAGCATTTT.

The V call is TRBV28, the J call TRBJ2-1; 7 bases line up with TRBD1. CDR1 and CDR2 (germline): MDHEN, SYDVKM. Unmatched junction bases numbered 12, after V lost 7 bases and J lost 6 bases. This CDR3 contains 15 residues. CDR3: CASTPRDRVANEQFF. In DNA, the CDR3 is TGTGCCAGCACCCCCCGAGACAGGGTGGCCAATGAGCAGTTCTTC.

This chain joins TRBV15 and TRBJ2-1; 7 bases map to TRBD2. Germline CDR1 is LNHNV and CDR2 is YYDKDF (reference sequence). The CDR3 consists of 17 residues. Germline trimming cut 3 bases from V and 0 bases from J; bases unmatched to any gene: 8. The CDR3 loop reads CATSSAGTMSSYNEQFF. CDR3 coding DNA: TGTGCCACCAGCAGTGCCGGGACTATGAGCTCCTACAATGAGCAGTTCTTC.

This chain links TRBV7-8 with TRBJ1-6, with no clear D. V dropped 2 bases and J dropped 0 bases, with 14 bases sitting between them. This CDR3 has 18 amino acids. Germline lookup yields CDR1 SGHVS and CDR2 FQNEAQ. CDR3 amino acids: CASSLPRDRSSYNSPLHF. Written as DNA, the CDR3 is TGTGCCAGCAGCTTACCCCGGGATCGAAGCTCCTATAATTCACCCCTCCACTTT.

The chain recombines TRBV28 with TRBJ2-7; unclear D gene. CDR1 and CDR2 (germline): MDHEN, SYDVKM. Trimming cost V 3 bases and J 3 bases, with 12 bases left between them. The CDR3 loop spans 14 amino acids. CDR3 region: CASSFGRLIYEQYF. In DNA form, the CDR3 reads TGTGCCAGCAGTTTTGGTAGACTGATCTACGAGCAGTACTTC.

The rearrangement uses TRBV7-7 and TRBJ2-7, with TRBD2 identical over 7 bases. CDR1 and CDR2 (germline): SSHAT, FNYEAQ (reference sequence). V gave up 0 bases and J gave up 2 bases; unmatched junction bases: 4. This CDR3 region has 15 residues. The DNA of the CDR3 is TGTGCCAGCAGCTTAGCGCCGGGACTACCCTACGAGCAGTACTTC. This translates into CASSLAPGLPYEQYF.

In the case of this clone: Other nucleotide sequences from this sample produce the same CDR3. This chain uses TRBV18 with TRBJ2-1; D is undetermined. V was clipped by 3 bases and J by 6 bases, with 3 bases between them. This CDR3 region has 11 residues. Germline CDR1 reads KGHSH; CDR2 reads LQKENI. The CDR3 DNA reads TGTGCCAGCTCACCCAGCAATGAGCAGTTCTTC. This encodes CASSPSNEQFF.

This clone was seen a few times. The V and J genes are TRBV6-5 and TRBJ1-2; 9 positions agree with TRBD1. The CDR3 is made up of 13 amino acids. Germline V gene data show CDR1 as MNHEY and CDR2 as SVGAGI. V dropped 6 bases and J dropped 6; count of bases not matched to a gene: 5. This CDR3 is CASSPQGADGYTF. In DNA form, the CDR3 reads TGTGCCAGCAGCCCACAGGGGGCGGATGGCTACACCTTC.

This clone came up once. The chain combines TRBV3-1 (or the pseudogene TRBV3-2) with TRBJ2-2, with TRBD2 as a possible D gene (5 bases). CDR1 and CDR2 from the germline V gene are LGHDT and YNNKEL (reference sequence). The CDR3 spans 17 residues. The V end lost 2 bases, the J end lost 0 bases, and 13 bases lay between the germline ends. CDR3: CASSQSIVDSNTGELFF. In DNA form, the CDR3 reads TGTGCCAGCAGCCAATCTATAGTGGACTCGAACACCGGGGAGCTGTTTTTT.

The chain recombines TRBV5-1 with TRBJ1-6, with D perhaps TRBD1 (6 bases). V dropped 4 bases and J dropped 9 bases, with 11 bases sitting between them. Germline CDR1 reads SGHRS; CDR2 reads YFSETQ. The length of the CDR3 is 13 residues. The CDR3 here is CASSQGWGSPLHF. The CDR3 DNA follows: TGCGCCAGCAGCCAGGGGTGGGGTTCACCCCTCCACTTT.

CDR3 sequence (DNA): TGTGCCAGCAGCCTAGGACAGGGGCCTAATGAAAAACTGTTTTTT. The encoded protein is CASSLGQGPNEKLFF. This chain links TRBV3-1 (or the pseudogene TRBV3-2) with TRBJ1-4; TRBD1 aligns across 9 bases. The V gene's germline CDR1 is LGHDT and CDR2 YNNKEL (reference sequence). The CDR3 length is 15 residues. V lost 4 bases to trimming and J lost 3 bases; unmatched junction nucleotides: 3.

This chain links TRBV4-1 with TRBJ2-7, with D perhaps matching TRBD2 (5 bases). CDR3 length equals 17 residues. Germline-derived CDR1 and CDR2 are MGHRA and YSYEKL. V was cut by 1 base and J by 4 bases, with 20 bases left in between. This CDR3 reads CASSQVGFGLRRYEQYF. The CDR3 nucleotides read TGCGCCAGCAGCCAAGTTGGGTTCGGCCTTAGGAGGTACGAGCAGTACTTC.

V usage is TRBV11-2 and J usage is TRBJ2-3; tentatively, D is TRBD1 (7 bases). Germline CDR1 and CDR2: SGHAT and FQNNGV. V lost 1 base, J lost 6 bases, and 14 bases lay in between. This CDR3 spans 15 amino acids. CDR3 amino acids: CASSLVGGGIDTQYF. Written as DNA, the CDR3 is TGTGCCAGCAGCTTAGTAGGAGGGGGCATTGATACGCAGTATTTT.

V gene TRBV3-1 (or the pseudogene TRBV3-2) combines with J gene TRBJ2-3; perhaps TRBD2 as D (5 bases). V was shortened by 2 bases and J by 1 base, with 10 bases between the two germline ends. This CDR3 has 15 residues. Germline V gene data show CDR1 as LGHDT and CDR2 as YNNKEL (reference sequence). This chain's CDR3 is CASSQFTRGTDTQYF. CDR3 sequence (DNA): TGTGCCAGCAGCCAATTTACGCGGGGCACAGATACGCAGTATTTT.

Only a few counts were recorded for this clone. This chain uses TRBV18 with TRBJ1-2, with 8 nucleotides matching TRBD1. V shed 4 bases and J 4 bases; nucleotides not matched to a gene: 17. The CDR3 consists of 18 residues. CDR1 and CDR2 (germline): KGHSH, LQKENI. CDR3 protein: CASSQTTPDRVGSYGYTF. The CDR3 bases are TGTGCCAGCTCACAAACCACCCCGGACAGGGTGGGTAGCTATGGCTACACCTTC.

The chain has TRBV6-5 and TRBJ2-7; the D gene is possibly TRBD1 (6 bases). The CDR3 contains 12 residues. Between the trimmed V and J ends, which lost 6 bases and 2 bases, there was a span of 8 bases. Per the germline V gene, CDR1 is MNHEY and CDR2 is SVGAGI. The CDR3 loop reads CASRGAAYEQYF. The CDR3 nucleotides read TGTGCCAGCAGGGGGGCAGCCTACGAGCAGTACTTC.

This clone appeared a few times. The chain carries TRBV4-2 and TRBJ2-7, with 8 bases fitting TRBD2. This CDR3 contains 15 residues. Germline V lookup: CDR1 LGHNA, CDR2 YNFKEQ. After removal of 0 bases from V and 2 bases from J, the junction contained 3 bases not matched to a gene. CDR3 coding DNA: TGTGCCAGCAGCCAAGAAGCGGGAGACCCCTACGAGCAGTACTTC. Its translation: CASSQEAGDPYEQYF.

V is TRBV14 and J is TRBJ2-7; D might be TRBD2 (5 bases). Germline V gives CDR1 SGHDN, CDR2 FVKESK. Trimming shortened V by 1 base and J by 3 bases, and 7 bases separated the two germline ends. The CDR3 covers 13 residues. This chain's CDR3 is CASSQGLNYEQYF. As DNA, the CDR3 is TGTGCCAGCAGCCAAGGACTAAACTACGAGCAGTACTTC.

This chain links TRBV7-9 with TRBJ2-1; TRBD1 aligns across 9 bases. The CDR3 loop spans 13 amino acids. With V trimmed by 6 bases and J by 9 bases, 6 bases remained unmatched. Germline V CDR1 and CDR2: SEHNR, FQNEAQ (reference sequence). The CDR3, as DNA: TGTGCCAGCAGGGGGACAGGGTCTGGTGAGCAGTTCTTC. The encoded protein is CASRGTGSGEQFF.